The 17 T cell receptor beta chains below were found in one sample sequenced in a study of blood T cell repertoires in COVID-19. Clones were sequenced by immunoSEQ multiplex PCR, and TCRdb holds only the in-frame ones, with some missing. The sample has about 230,000 clones; 65% to 85% are singletons. Sequencing used peripheral blood. All receptors come from a man older than 75 with acute or convalescent COVID-19.

This clone was found once. J is TRBJ2-7 and V is TRBV28, with D unresolved. From germline, CDR1 is MDHEN and CDR2 SYDVKM. The V gene lost 4 bases and the J gene lost 2 bases, with 6 bases spanning the gap. The CDR3 has 12 amino acids. The CDR3 sequence: CASSYRAYEQYF. CDR3 nucleotides: TGTGCCAGCAGTTACAGAGCCTACGAGCAGTACTTC.

V and J are TRBV2 and TRBJ1-2; possibly TRBD1 for D (5 bases). V dropped 0 bases and J dropped 0 bases, with 11 bases sitting between them. The CDR3 has 16 amino acids. Per the germline V gene, CDR1 is SNHLY and CDR2 is FYNNEI. The CDR3 bases are TGTGCCAGCAGTGAAGCGGCGGGGCTAACTAACTATGGCTACACCTTC. It codes for CASSEAAGLTNYGYTF.

The chain uses TRBV18 and TRBJ1-2; D not resolved. Trimming took off 4 bases at V and 4 bases at J, with 16 bases between the two ends. Germline loops: CDR1 KGHSH, CDR2 LQKENI. CDR3 length equals 15 residues. The CDR3 protein is CASSQQSQEIYGYTF. The CDR3 bases are TGTGCCAGCTCACAACAGAGCCAAGAGATCTATGGCTACACCTTC.

Ten or more counts support this clone. V usage is TRBV10-1 and J usage is TRBJ2-2, with 8 bases that match TRBD1. V shed 3 bases and J 4 bases; nucleotides not matched to a gene: 4. Germline lookup yields CDR1 WNHNN and CDR2 SYGVQD (reference sequence). CDR3 size: 15 residues. This CDR3 reads CASSDRGLSTGELFF. CDR3 nucleotide sequence: TGCGCCAGCAGTGACAGGGGGCTGAGCACCGGGGAGCTGTTTTTT.

J is TRBJ2-3 and V is TRBV19; TRBD2 agrees at 9 bases. CDR3 length: 18 amino acids. V gave up 8 bases and J gave up 2 bases; unmatched junction bases: 17. From germline, CDR1 is LNHDA and CDR2 SQIVND (reference sequence). The CDR3 bases are TGTGCCAGTCGGCGGGGAGGCGGGAGGGGCATTAACACAGATACGCAGTATTTT. It codes for CASRRGGGRGINTDTQYF.

V and J are TRBV7-3 and TRBJ2-5, with D possibly being TRBD2 (6 bases). The CDR3 runs 16 residues. The germline V and J ends were trimmed by 0 bases and 4 bases, with 15 bases remaining between them. CDR1 is SGHTA, CDR2 FQGTGA, per germline. The CDR3 sequence: CASSLTPGVQRETQYF. CDR3 DNA sequence: TGTGCCAGCAGCTTAACGCCGGGAGTTCAAAGAGAGACCCAGTACTTC.

The chain combines TRBV20-1 with TRBJ1-6; perhaps TRBD1 as D (6 bases). Trimming stripped 3 bases from V and 8 bases from J, with 14 bases between. This CDR3 region has 14 residues. The germline V gene encodes CDR1 DFQATT and CDR2 SNEGSKA (reference sequence). The CDR3 DNA sequence: TGCAGTGCTAGTGAGGGGCAGGGGCATTCACCCCTCCACTTT. Its protein product is CSASEGQGHSPLHF.

This chain joins TRBV27 and TRBJ2-5; 9 nucleotides align to TRBD1. The CDR3 runs 18 residues. V shed 5 bases, J shed 8 bases, and the junction held 21 bases outside the gene matches. CDR1 is MNHEY, CDR2 SMNVEV, per germline (reference sequence). In DNA form, the CDR3 reads TGTGCCAGCAGTCTTTTCTCTTCCACCGGGACAGGGTTACTAACCCAGTACTTC. Its protein product is CASSLFSSTGTGLLTQYF.

The chain combines TRBV6-5 with TRBJ1-4; D is uncertain. Trimming took 5 bases from V and 7 from J, leaving 17 bases between them. This CDR3 comprises 15 residues. Germline CDR1 and CDR2: MNHEY and SVGAGI. For the CDR3, the DNA is TGTGCCAGCAGTCCTGACAAAGCCGGAGGTGAAAAACTGTTTTTT. Protein: CASSPDKAGGEKLFF.

CDR3 nucleotides: TGTGCCGGCGGACTGCACCGCTACGAGCAGTACTTC. This gives the protein CAGGLHRYEQYF. This rearrangement joins TRBV2 to TRBJ2-7; possibly TRBD2 for D (5 bases). This CDR3 spans 12 amino acids. Deletions cut 11 bases from V and 3 bases from J, with 14 bases between. Germline CDR1 and CDR2: SNHLY and FYNNEI.

This clone was seen once. This rearrangement joins TRBV3-1 (or the pseudogene TRBV3-2) to TRBJ1-1, with D unclear. The CDR3 contains 14 residues. Trimming removed 4 bases at V and 0 bases at J, with 9 bases between. Germline loops: CDR1 LGHDT, CDR2 YNNKEL (reference sequence). CDR3 DNA: TGTGCCAGCAGCCTCGGACTCATGAACACTGAAGCTTTCTTT. It is translated as CASSLGLMNTEAFF.

The chain recombines TRBV5-5 with TRBJ2-3; 13 bases line up with TRBD2. Germline CDR1 and CDR2: SGHKS and YYEKEE (reference sequence). The CDR3 is made up of 15 amino acids. V dropped 4 bases and J dropped 7; count of bases not matched to a gene: 6. CDR3 nucleotide sequence: TGTGCCAGCAGCCGACTAGCGGGGGGTAGTTATACGCAGTATTTT. It is translated as CASSRLAGGSYTQYF.

The V and J genes are TRBV7-8 and TRBJ2-2; D remains unclear. Germline lookup yields CDR1 SGHVS and CDR2 FQNEAQ. The CDR3 runs 14 residues. V lost 5 bases and J lost 3, with 10 bases in between. The DNA for the CDR3 is TGTGCCAGCAGCCCCAGTACCCACACCGGGGAGCTGTTTTTT. This sequence encodes CASSPSTHTGELFF.

The J gene is TRBJ1-4, the V gene TRBV5-1, with D uncertain. This CDR3 is built from 15 residues. Germline V gene lookup returns CDR1 SGHRS and CDR2 YFSETQ. V lost 4 bases, J lost 2 bases, and 12 bases lay in between. CDR3 sequence (DNA): TGCGCCAGCAGCGCCCAGCCCGGGACTAATGAAAAACTGTTTTTT. Protein: CASSAQPGTNEKLFF. Together with reference TRBV5-1 and TRBJ1-4, the CDR3 gives the full variable domain: KAGVTQTPRYLIKTRGQQVTLSCSPISGHRSVSWYQQTPGQGLQFLFEYFSETQRNKGNFPGRFSGRQFSNSRSEMNVSTLELGDSALYLCASSAQPGTNEKLFFGSGTQLSVL.

The chain couples TRBV4-1 to TRBJ2-1, with 12 bases identical to TRBD2. Looked up from germline, CDR1 is MGHRA and CDR2 is YSYEKL. This CDR3 is built from 16 residues. V trimming: 2 bases; J trimming: 7 bases; junction bases outside the gene matches: 6. This CDR3 is CASSQLAGGSWNEQFF. The CDR3 DNA follows: TGCGCCAGCAGCCAACTAGCGGGGGGGTCATGGAATGAGCAGTTCTTC.

The rearrangement links TRBV30 to TRBJ2-1, with 7 bases that match TRBD1. V gave up 5 bases and J gave up 5 bases; unmatched junction bases: 9. CDR3 size: 14 residues. Germline assignment: CDR1 GTSNPN and CDR2 SVGIG (reference sequence). The CDR3 DNA reads TGTGCCTGGGCCGAACAGGGGCCACACAATGAGCAGTTCTTC. Translation gives CAWAEQGPHNEQFF.

This chain uses TRBV18 with TRBJ2-7; TRBD1 agrees at 8 bases. This CDR3 is built from 14 residues. Per germline, CDR1 KGHSH and CDR2 LQKENI. Trimming at V came to 8 bases and at J to 7 bases, leaving 13 bases not matched to a gene. The CDR3 loop reads CASHARGQVEEQYF. The CDR3 DNA follows: TGTGCCAGCCACGCGAGGGGACAGGTCGAGGAGCAGTACTTC. Full variable domain (missing parts from reference TRBV18 and TRBJ2-7): NAGVMQNPRHLVRRRGQEARLRCSPMKGHSHVYWYRQLPEEGLKFMVYLQKENIIDESGMPKERFSAEFPKEGPSILRIQQVVRGDSAAYFCASHARGQVEEQYFGPGTRLTVT.